These T cell receptor beta chains were read from a single sample in a study of cytomegalovirus exposure and HLA in healthy donors. The repertoire was sequenced with immunoSEQ multiplex PCR; TCRdb's copy has only in-frame clones and lacks some. Of roughly 110,000 clones listed, 65% to 75% are singletons. Sequencing used PBMCs. These receptors were obtained from a female donor in good health and CMV-seronegative. Both conserved end residues are part of each CDR3. D genes are given only for firm matches. The size of a clone is reported for some rows only, either as once, few or many, or as a class for expanded clones.

j_call,v_call,cdr3_length,d_call,clone_size,cdr3_aa,cdr3_nt
TRBJ2-1,TRBV2,16,TRBD1,NA,CASSLQTGGSGNEQFF,TGTGCCAGCAGCCTACAGACAGGGGGGTCGGGCAATGAGCAGTTCTTC
TRBJ2-5,TRBV9,15,NA,NA,CASSVGGSVGETQYF,TGTGCCAGCAGCGTAGGAGGGAGTGTGGGAGAGACCCAGTACTTC
TRBJ1-1,TRBV2,15,NA,NA,CASSEAQGGPSEAFF,TGTGCCAGCAGTGAAGCGCAAGGGGGACCGAGTGAAGCTTTCTTT
TRBJ2-7,TRBV28,14,NA,NA,CASSLSLSSYEQYF,TGTGCCAGCAGTTTATCACTATCCTCCTACGAGCAGTACTTC
TRBJ2-5,TRBV7-2,16,TRBD2,NA,CASSGRTSGPQETQYF,TGTGCCAGCAGCGGTCGGACTAGCGGTCCCCAAGAGACCCAGTACTTC
TRBJ2-3,TRBV11-3,15,NA,NA,CASSLDGGSTDTQYF,TGTGCCAGCAGCTTAGACGGCGGAAGCACAGATACGCAGTATTTT
TRBJ2-7,TRBV5-4,14,TRBD1,NA,CASSGGQGSYEQYF,TGTGCCAGCAGCGGAGGACAGGGCTCCTACGAGCAGTACTTC
TRBJ2-1,TRBV11-2,15,NA,few,CASEVDGSSYNEQFF,TGTGCCAGCGAAGTTGACGGGAGTAGCTACAATGAGCAGTTCTTC
TRBJ1-2,TRBV27,14,TRBD1,NA,CASSTGTGSHGYTF,TGTGCCAGCAGTACGGGGACAGGGTCGCATGGCTACACCTTC
TRBJ1-2,TRBV29-1,13,NA,NA,CSVEDRDTDGYTF,TGCAGCGTTGAGGACCGGGACACCGATGGCTACACCTTC
TRBJ2-7,TRBV6-1,11,NA,NA,CARPVSYEQYF,TGTGCCAGGCCGGTTTCCTACGAGCAGTACTTC
TRBJ2-7,TRBV5-1,11,NA,NA,CASSSSYEQYF,TGCGCCAGCAGCTCTTCCTACGAGCAGTACTTC